A selection of T cell receptor beta chains follows, all from one sample in a study of blood T cell repertoires in COVID-19. Repertoires were generated with immunoSEQ multiplex PCR, while TCRdb's copy carries only in-frame clones and drops some. The data hold around 200,000 clones, with 86% observed a single time. Sequenced input: PBMCs or T cells enriched from blood (not recorded which). The receptors shown here come from a woman between 50 and 59 years old in a cohort exposed to, infected with or recovered from COVID-19 (not recorded which). Each CDR3 is given with its conserved first and last residue. Each record gives: CDR3 DNA, CDR3 protein, clone size, J gene, V gene, D gene. A D gene is named only where the DNA matches it firmly. Clone size, where shown, is once, few, many, or a class for clones that have expanded.

DNA: TGTGCCACCAGCAGAGAGTGGGGGACAGGGCGAGGGTCTGGGGCCAACGTCCTGACTTTC
CDR3: CATSREWGTGRGSGANVLTF
size: -
J: TRBJ2-6
V: TRBV15
D: TRBD1

DNA: TGCGCCAGCAGCCAAGATCGACAGACTAATGAAAAACTGTTTTTT
CDR3: CASSQDRQTNEKLFF
size: -
J: TRBJ1-4
V: TRBV4-3
D: -

DNA: TGTGCCAGTAGTAAGGTCTACGGGGGTACGAGCAATCAGCCCCAGCATTTT
CDR3: CASSKVYGGTSNQPQHF
size: -
J: TRBJ1-5
V: TRBV19
D: -

DNA: TGTGCCAGCAGTAAAACAGGGGTCTATGGCTACACCTTC
CDR3: CASSKTGVYGYTF
size: -
J: TRBJ1-2
V: TRBV5-4
D: TRBD1

DNA: TGTGCCACCAGCAGAGCCGGGACTCGAGGTGAGCAGTTCTTC
CDR3: CATSRAGTRGEQFF
size: -
J: TRBJ2-1
V: TRBV15
D: -

DNA: TGTGCCATCAGTGAGTCGACTCTGGCAACCTTATCGGTCCACTTAAACAGGGGACCCGGGGAGCTGTTTTTT
CDR3: CAISESTLATLSVHLNRGPGELFF
size: -
J: TRBJ2-2
V: TRBV10-3
D: TRBD1

DNA: TGTGCCAGTTCCGAGGGGGTCCACTATGGCTACACCTTC
CDR3: CASSEGVHYGYTF
size: -
J: TRBJ1-2
V: TRBV28
D: -

DNA: TGCGCCAGCAGCCAAGATCAGGAGGGCAGGCAGCCCCAGCATTTT
CDR3: CASSQDQEGRQPQHF
size: -
J: TRBJ1-5
V: TRBV4-1
D: -

DNA: TGTGCCAGCAGCCAGGGCGGGAGCTCCTACAATGAGCAGTTCTTC
CDR3: CASSQGGSSYNEQFF
size: -
J: TRBJ2-1
V: TRBV5-5
D: TRBD2

DNA: TGCGCCAGCAGCTTTCAATTGCCAGATGAAGCTTTCTTT
CDR3: CASSFQLPDEAFF
size: -
J: TRBJ1-1
V: TRBV5-1
D: -

DNA: TGTGCCAGCAGGACATCAGGGTACTATGGCTACACCTTC
CDR3: CASRTSGYYGYTF
size: -
J: TRBJ1-2
V: TRBV28
D: -

DNA: TGTGCCAGCAGTTTAACAGGGGGCCCGAACACTGAAGCTTTCTTT
CDR3: CASSLTGGPNTEAFF
size: -
J: TRBJ1-1
V: TRBV27
D: TRBD1

DNA: TGCAGCGTACCCGGGGGGCCGGACAGGGAATATGGCTACACCTTC
CDR3: CSVPGGPDREYGYTF
size: -
J: TRBJ1-2
V: TRBV29-1
D: TRBD1

DNA: TGCGCCAGCAGCTCACACAGGAGTAGCACAGATACGCAGTATTTT
CDR3: CASSSHRSSTDTQYF
size: -
J: TRBJ2-3
V: TRBV5-1
D: -

DNA: TGTGCCAGTAGTCCCCAGGGGGCATACTATGGCTACACCTTC
CDR3: CASSPQGAYYGYTF
size: -
J: TRBJ1-2
V: TRBV19
D: TRBD1

DNA: TGTGCCAGCACCCCGACCCTAGTCCCCGGGGAGCTGTTTTTT
CDR3: CASTPTLVPGELFF
size: -
J: TRBJ2-2
V: TRBV7-2
D: -

DNA: TGCGCCAGCAGCCCGCGGACAGGGTCTTTGGAGACCCAGTACTTC
CDR3: CASSPRTGSLETQYF
size: once
J: TRBJ2-5
V: TRBV5-1
D: TRBD1

DNA: TGTGCCAGCAGGACTAGCGGGGGGGCAGATACGCAGTATTTT
CDR3: CASRTSGGADTQYF
size: once
J: TRBJ2-3
V: TRBV7-2
D: TRBD2

DNA: TGTGCCAGCAGCTTAACGGGACAGGGAGGCTATGGCTACACCTTC
CDR3: CASSLTGQGGYGYTF
size: -
J: TRBJ1-2
V: TRBV7-3
D: TRBD1

DNA: TGTGCCAGCAGCGCAGCGGGGGCCGTGTACAATGAGCAGTTCTTC
CDR3: CASSAAGAVYNEQFF
size: -
J: TRBJ2-1
V: TRBV7-9
D: TRBD2

DNA: TGTGCCAGTACCATTAGCAATCAGCCCCAGCATTTT
CDR3: CASTISNQPQHF
size: -
J: TRBJ1-5
V: TRBV19
D: -

DNA: TGTGCCAGCAGCCAACGGACAGATCAGCCCCAGCATTTT
CDR3: CASSQRTDQPQHF
size: -
J: TRBJ1-5
V: TRBV5-5
D: -

DNA: TGTGCCAGCAGCCACGAACAGGAGAATGGCTACACCTTC
CDR3: CASSHEQENGYTF
size: -
J: TRBJ1-2
V: TRBV14
D: -

DNA: TGTGCCAGCAGCTCAAACACCGCCACTGAAGCTTTCTTT
CDR3: CASSSNTATEAFF
size: -
J: TRBJ1-1
V: TRBV7-3
D: -

DNA: TGTGCCAGCAGCTTAGAGGGCAGGGGTTTCGCTTTCTTT
CDR3: CASSLEGRGFAFF
size: -
J: TRBJ1-1
V: TRBV7-2
D: -

DNA: TGTGCCAGCAGCCTCCATGACCCAGAGCGAGGGACCCAGTACTTC
CDR3: CASSLHDPERGTQYF
size: -
J: TRBJ2-5
V: TRBV5-6
D: -

DNA: TGCAGCGTACAGCCAGGGAGGGTGACAGATACGCAGTATTTT
CDR3: CSVQPGRVTDTQYF
size: -
J: TRBJ2-3
V: TRBV29-1
D: TRBD2

DNA: TGTGCCAGCAGCAAATGGGGGCTCCGTAGCAATTCACCCCTCCACTTT
CDR3: CASSKWGLRSNSPLHF
size: few
J: TRBJ1-6
V: TRBV27
D: -

DNA: TGCGCCAGCAGCCACCCGACAGGGGGCTATGGCTACACCTTC
CDR3: CASSHPTGGYGYTF
size: few
J: TRBJ1-2
V: TRBV4-1
D: TRBD1

DNA: TGTGCCAGCAGCCAGCCTAGCGGGGGGGGCCATGATACGCAGTATTTT
CDR3: CASSQPSGGGHDTQYF
size: -
J: TRBJ2-3
V: TRBV7-2
D: TRBD2

DNA: TGTGCCAGCAGCCAAGATAAAGGGCTAGCGGGGGACAATGAGCAGTTCTTC
CDR3: CASSQDKGLAGDNEQFF
size: -
J: TRBJ2-1
V: TRBV3-1/TRBV3-2
D: TRBD2

DNA: TGTGCCAGCAGGGCCGGGACAGTTTATAATCAGCCCCAGCATTTT
CDR3: CASRAGTVYNQPQHF
size: -
J: TRBJ1-5
V: TRBV2
D: TRBD1

DNA: TGTGCCAGCAGTAGCGGGGGGGCCAATGAGCAGTTCTTC
CDR3: CASSSGGANEQFF
size: -
J: TRBJ2-1
V: TRBV6-4
D: TRBD2

DNA: TGTGCCATCAGTGATGCAGGAAACTATGGCTACACCTTC
CDR3: CAISDAGNYGYTF
size: -
J: TRBJ1-2
V: TRBV10-3
D: -

DNA: TGTGCCACCAGCAGGGCACCGGGATTTAATGAAAAACTGTTTTTT
CDR3: CATSRAPGFNEKLFF
size: -
J: TRBJ1-4
V: TRBV15
D: -

DNA: TGCGCCAGCAGCTTGGAACCGCAGAAGAACACTGAAGCTTTCTTT
CDR3: CASSLEPQKNTEAFF
size: -
J: TRBJ1-1
V: TRBV5-1
D: -

DNA: TGTGCCAGCAGTCCCCGGGACAGGCTTACCTACGAGCAGTACTTC
CDR3: CASSPRDRLTYEQYF
size: -
J: TRBJ2-7
V: TRBV28
D: TRBD1

DNA: TGCAGCGTTCTCGGGGGTAAAAGCGTCTATGGCTACACCTTC
CDR3: CSVLGGKSVYGYTF
size: -
J: TRBJ1-2
V: TRBV29-1
D: -

DNA: TGTGCCAGCAGCCCGGACAGGGAGAGGACCGGGGAGCTGTTTTTT
CDR3: CASSPDRERTGELFF
size: -
J: TRBJ2-2
V: TRBV3-1/TRBV3-2
D: TRBD1

DNA: TGTGCCACCAGTGATTTGCCCAGGACATATGGCTACACCTTC
CDR3: CATSDLPRTYGYTF
size: few
J: TRBJ1-2
V: TRBV24-1
D: -

DNA: TGTGCCAGCAGCTTAGTTAGCAGGGTAAGAGCTGAAGCTTTCTTT
CDR3: CASSLVSRVRAEAFF
size: once
J: TRBJ1-1
V: TRBV7-2
D: -

DNA: TGTGCCAGCAGTGATCGGAGCGGGAACACCGGGGAGCTGTTTTTT
CDR3: CASSDRSGNTGELFF
size: -
J: TRBJ2-2
V: TRBV2
D: -

DNA: TGTGCCAGCAGCTCCGTTAGGGGGCGGAGGGAGACCCAGTACTTC
CDR3: CASSSVRGRRETQYF
size: -
J: TRBJ2-5
V: TRBV11-2
D: TRBD1

DNA: TGTGCCAGCAGTCGAGGACTAGCGGGGGGCAATGAGCAGTTCTTC
CDR3: CASSRGLAGGNEQFF
size: -
J: TRBJ2-1
V: TRBV2
D: TRBD2

DNA: TGTGCCAGTAGTATAGGTACATTAAACACTGAAGCTTTCTTT
CDR3: CASSIGTLNTEAFF
size: -
J: TRBJ1-1
V: TRBV19
D: -

DNA: TGTGCCAGCAGCGCGCCTCGGACAGCGGCGGAGGATGGCTACACCTTC
CDR3: CASSAPRTAAEDGYTF
size: few
J: TRBJ1-2
V: TRBV25-1
D: -

DNA: TGTGCCATCAGTGAGTCGTTGGCAGGGAAAGCTTTCTTT
CDR3: CAISESLAGKAFF
size: -
J: TRBJ1-1
V: TRBV10-3
D: -

DNA: TGTGCCAGCAGCATTCGACAGGGGGCTGTTGAGCAGTTCTTC
CDR3: CASSIRQGAVEQFF
size: -
J: TRBJ2-1
V: TRBV21-1
D: -

DNA: TGTGCCAGTAGTATAGGTATCGAGTCCTATGGCTACACCTTC
CDR3: CASSIGIESYGYTF
size: -
J: TRBJ1-2
V: TRBV19
D: -

DNA: TGCGCCAGCAGCACAGACAGGTTTGGCTACACCTTC
CDR3: CASSTDRFGYTF
size: -
J: TRBJ1-2
V: TRBV5-1
D: -

DNA: TGTGCCAGCAGCTATGGGACAGGGGTGGTTTCACCCCTCCACTTT
CDR3: CASSYGTGVVSPLHF
size: once
J: TRBJ1-6
V: TRBV7-3
D: TRBD1

DNA: TGTGCCACCAGCCGGGACAGGTATAATTCACCCCTCCACTTT
CDR3: CATSRDRYNSPLHF
size: -
J: TRBJ1-6
V: TRBV15
D: TRBD1

DNA: TGTGCCAGCAGTCCGACATCCTACGAGCAGTACTTC
CDR3: CASSPTSYEQYF
size: -
J: TRBJ2-7
V: TRBV6-2/TRBV6-3
D: -